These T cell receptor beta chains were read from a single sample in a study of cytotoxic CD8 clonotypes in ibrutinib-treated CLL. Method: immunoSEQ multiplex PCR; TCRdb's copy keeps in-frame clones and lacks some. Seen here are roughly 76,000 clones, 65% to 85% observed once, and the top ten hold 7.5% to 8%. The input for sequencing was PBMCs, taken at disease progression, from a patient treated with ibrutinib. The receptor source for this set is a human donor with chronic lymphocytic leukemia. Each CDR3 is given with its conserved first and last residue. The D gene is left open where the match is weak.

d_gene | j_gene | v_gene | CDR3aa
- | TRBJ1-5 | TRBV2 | CASSEYFSVGNQPQHF
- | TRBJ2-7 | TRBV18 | CASSPGGVNEQYF
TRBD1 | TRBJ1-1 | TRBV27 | CASSFPVTGDEKSAEAFF
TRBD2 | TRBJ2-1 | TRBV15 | CATSIWAGREIFNEQFF
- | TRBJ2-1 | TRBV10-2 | CASSQRGSWGHPDSYNEQFF
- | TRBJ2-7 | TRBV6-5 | CASSYSRERVEQYF
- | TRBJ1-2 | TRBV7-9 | CASSSRAQGRPNYGYTF
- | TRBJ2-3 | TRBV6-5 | CASSYSPGFTDTQYF
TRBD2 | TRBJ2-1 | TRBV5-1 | CASSDLAGAGYNEQFF
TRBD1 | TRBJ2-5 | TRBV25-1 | CASSERTGRETQYF
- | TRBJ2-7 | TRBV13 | CASSLGQPLSYEQYF
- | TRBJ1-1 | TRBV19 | CASSWWRWDTEAFF
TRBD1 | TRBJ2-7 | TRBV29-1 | CSVKTGPTYEQYF
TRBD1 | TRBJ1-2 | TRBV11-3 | CASSLGGQSYGYTF
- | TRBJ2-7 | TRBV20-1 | CSASDRYEQYF
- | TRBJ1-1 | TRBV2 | CASNSGRMNTEAFF
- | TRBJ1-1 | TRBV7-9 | CASSLAQGYTEAFF
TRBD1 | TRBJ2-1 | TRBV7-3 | CASSLGGQPYNEQFF
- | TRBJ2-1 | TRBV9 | CASSVGGRLGNNEQFF
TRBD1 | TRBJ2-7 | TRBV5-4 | CATFPQGAYEQYF